The entry below describes one T cell receptor (beta chain). Antigen specificity is unknown. The junction departs from the called germline gene at one end, perhaps through a read error. There are 20 residues in the CDR3. Germline values: CDR1 SGDLS, CDR2 YYNGEE. A sample-barcoded 5' primer and a J-beta primer mix were used in a second PCR of roughly 7 to 11 cycles. Samples each returned at least 3 million CDR3-containing paired-end reads. TCRdb recomputed calls from the 5' RACE reads with MiXCR, one row per CDR3 protein. The sample contains about 730,000 distinct CDR3 sequences, around 46% of which appear only once. These data originate in a study of blood T cells in healthy people across ages. Study as a whole: The capture of about one barcoded beta molecule per two T cells was achieved by template switching. Study results and limitations: Donor CMV status was unknown, possibly confounding expanded clonotype changes. Reliance upon unsorted PBMCs precluded definitive naive versus antigen-experienced comparison.

The clonotype comes from a woman aged 55-75 years in good health. Sequenced: blood. The chain recombines TRBV9 with TRBJ2-7; 11 bases line up with TRBD1. The CDR3 DNA sequence: TGTGCCGGCAGCTCACCCACATCTTTTGTTGGGACAGGGGGGAAACACGAGCAGTACTTC. This encodes CAGSSPTSFVGTGGKHEQYF.